This T cell receptor beta chain was obtained from a study of T cell repertoires in cytomegalovirus infection. Overall study: Based on public TCR beta signatures, there were indications of CMV infection and of a matching HLA type.

The CDR3 covers 15 residues. The ends were cut back, 6 bases at V and 4 bases at J, with 18 bases in the middle. Germline V gives CDR1 SGHTA, CDR2 FQGNSA. General observations from the study: Ex vivo responses were dominated by HLA-C-restricted CMV-specific TCR beta clonotypes.

TCRdb itself ran the reads through MiXCR, one entry per CDR3 protein. The sample lists approximately 71,000 distinct CDR3 sequences, about 4% occurring once. There are many counts of this clonotype. Its matching antigen is unknown. Material for sequencing was PBMCs. The chain uses TRBV7-2 and TRBJ2-5, with D tentatively TRBD1 or TRBD2 (7 bases each). This TCR came from a human donor in good health (CMV status not recorded). Some clones in this sample may be carry-over from other donors' samples. Here the CDR3 reads CASRSPGGGAETQYF. The DNA of the CDR3 is TGTGCCAGCAGGTCCCCAGGGGGAGGGGCAGAGACCCAGTACTTC.